These 30 T cell receptor beta chains originate from one sample sequenced in a study of blood T cell repertoires in COVID-19. The method was immunoSEQ multiplex PCR; TCRdb's version includes in-frame clones alone and lacks a portion of them. The sample yields 350,000 to 450,000 clones, more than 70% seen once. Source material: PBMCs or T cells enriched from blood (not recorded which). Receptor source: a woman under 30 who had been exposed to COVID-19.

The chain has TRBV10-2 and TRBJ2-1, with D hard to call. CDR3 length equals 12 residues. V was clipped by 5 bases and J by 0 bases, with 2 bases between them. Per germline, CDR1 WSHSY and CDR2 SAAADI. The CDR3 region is CASSLSYNEQFF. In DNA, the CDR3 is TGCGCCAGCAGTCTCTCCTACAATGAGCAGTTCTTC.

This chain links TRBV23-1 with TRBJ1-2; 8 nucleotides agree with TRBD1. TRBV23-1 is annotated as an ORF whose role is uncertain. With V trimmed by 6 bases and J by 4 bases, 7 bases remained unmatched. CDR3 length equals 14 residues. CDR3 amino acids: CASRRTGRGYGYTF. The CDR3 DNA follows: TGCGCCAGCAGGAGGACAGGGAGAGGCTATGGCTACACCTTC.

This chain links TRBV30 with TRBJ2-7, with D tentatively TRBD1 (5 bases). Per germline, CDR1 GTSNPN and CDR2 SVGIG (reference sequence). Deletions cut 1 base from V and 2 bases from J, with 21 bases between. The CDR3 sequence is 17 residues long. This CDR3 is CAWSGGPDSFVTYEQYF. CDR3 in DNA: TGTGCCTGGAGTGGAGGACCAGACAGCTTTGTCACCTACGAGCAGTACTTC. The whole variable domain, remainder taken from reference TRBV30 and TRBJ2-7, is SQTIHQWPATLVQPVGSPLSLECTVEGTSNPNLYWYRQAAGRGLQLLFYSVGIGQISSEVPQNLSASRPQDRQFILSSKKLLLSDSGFYLCAWSGGPDSFVTYEQYFGPGTRLTVT.

This clone came up once. V is TRBV6-2 or TRBV6-3 and J is TRBJ2-7; TRBD1 is a possible D gene (6 bases). Germline CDR1 MNHEY, CDR2 SVGEGT. CDR3 length: 15 residues. The V end was cut by 2 bases, the J end by 4 bases, with 15 bases between. The chain's CDR3 is CASSYTTGTLYEQYF. The CDR3 DNA reads as TGTGCCAGCAGTTACACCACCGGGACATTATACGAGCAGTACTTC.

The chain carries TRBV2 and TRBJ2-7; TRBD1 agrees at 9 bases. Unmatched junction bases numbered 9, after V lost 3 bases and J lost 6 bases. The CDR3 is 15 amino acids. The germline CDR1 and CDR2 sequences are SNHLY and FYNNEI. For the CDR3, the DNA is TGTGCCAGCAGTGACTTCGGACAGGGGATTTCCGAGCAGTACTTC. Translating gives CASSDFGQGISEQYF.

The rearrangement uses TRBV18 and TRBJ2-7, with 10 bases that match TRBD1. Trimming removed 6 bases from V and 3 bases from J; junction bases left unmatched: 8. CDR3 length: 15 residues. Per the germline V gene, CDR1 is KGHSH and CDR2 is LQKENI. The CDR3 nucleotides are TGTGCCAGCTCGCAACCGGGACAGGGGCTCTACGAGCAGTACTTC. Encoded protein: CASSQPGQGLYEQYF.

The chain links TRBV15 to TRBJ2-1, with 7 bases identical to TRBD1. There are 15 residues in the CDR3. The germline gives CDR1 LNHNV, CDR2 YYDKDF (reference sequence). V dropped 1 base and J dropped 8; count of bases not matched to a gene: 8. Here the CDR3 DNA reads TGTGCCACCAGCAGAGTGCAGGGGGTGTTGGATGAGCAGTTCTTC. Protein sequence: CATSRVQGVLDEQFF.

In this sample, this clone turned up a few times. The CDR3 coding sequence is TGCGCCAGCAGCTTGGCCCAACTAGCGGGGGGGCGTGAGCAGTTCTTC. Translating gives CASSLAQLAGGREQFF. V usage is TRBV5-1 and J usage is TRBJ2-1, with 13 bases matching TRBD2. The germline V gene has CDR1 SGHRS and CDR2 YFSETQ. The J segment lost 9 bases and the V segment lost 0 bases, leaving 6 bases of the junction unmatched. CDR3 size: 16 residues.

The J gene is TRBJ1-4, the V gene TRBV13; perhaps TRBD1 as D (6 bases). Germline CDR1 and CDR2: PRHDT and FYEKMQ (reference sequence). Trimming pared 2 bases from V and 7 bases from J, leaving 11 bases between. CDR3 length: 14 amino acids. This chain's CDR3 is CASSLLRGSEKLFF. In nucleotides, the CDR3 is TGTGCCAGCAGCTTACTCAGGGGCAGTGAAAAACTGTTTTTT.

The chain uses TRBV15 and TRBJ2-7; no firm D call. V was cut by 1 base and J by 3 bases, with 7 bases left in between. Germline V gene lookup returns CDR1 LNHNV and CDR2 YYDKDF (reference sequence). There are 13 residues in the CDR3. The DNA for the CDR3 is TGTGCCACCAGCAGAGGTAACAGCTACGAGCAGTACTTC. Protein product: CATSRGNSYEQYF.

V and J are TRBV4-3 and TRBJ1-2; 8 bases agree with TRBD1. The CDR3 has 18 residues. Unmatched junction bases numbered 13, after V lost 0 bases and J lost 4 bases. The germline CDR1 and CDR2 sequences are LGHNA and YSLEER. The CDR3 is CASSQDRQGAGIGYGYTF. CDR3 in DNA: TGCGCCAGCAGCCAAGATCGCCAGGGGGCCGGTATTGGCTATGGCTACACCTTC.

The genes are TRBV28 and TRBJ1-2; 10 bases match TRBD1. This CDR3 has 15 residues. V dropped 10 bases and J dropped 4; count of bases not matched to a gene: 12. CDR1 and CDR2 from the germline V gene are MDHEN and SYDVKM. The CDR3 loop is CATAGRDRGAYGYTF. CDR3 nucleotide sequence: TGTGCCACCGCCGGGCGGGACAGGGGAGCCTATGGCTACACCTTC.

CDR3 bases: TGTGCCAGTAGTCGTACCGGGACAGGGACTGAGCAGTTCTTC. It translates to CASSRTGTGTEQFF. The chain has TRBV19 and TRBJ2-1, with TRBD1 matching 9 bases. The germline V gene has CDR1 LNHDA and CDR2 SQIVND (reference sequence). The CDR3 length is 14 residues. With 5 bases clipped from V and 9 bases from J, the junction kept 8 bases outside the gene matches.

The V call is TRBV5-1, the J call TRBJ2-2, with TRBD2 matching over 9 bases. The germline gives CDR1 SGHRS, CDR2 YFSETQ. Trimming cost V 0 bases and J 6 bases; bases outside gene matches: 6. The CDR3 is 16 amino acids. CDR3 sequence reads: CASSLVVAGDSGELFF. The CDR3 bases are TGCGCCAGCAGCTTGGTGGTAGCGGGAGATTCCGGGGAGCTGTTTTTT.

V usage is TRBV7-8 and J usage is TRBJ1-4; a weak D match, TRBD1 (5 bases). V lost 5 bases to trimming and J lost 4 bases, with 14 bases between them. The CDR3 is 15 amino acids. The germline V gene has CDR1 SGHVS and CDR2 FQNEAQ. CDR3 sequence: CASSLRRVDNEKLFF. DNA of the CDR3: TGTGCCAGCAGCCTCCGCAGGGTGGATAATGAAAAACTGTTTTTT.

The rearrangement links TRBV27 to TRBJ2-4; D might be TRBD1 (9 bases). The V and J ends lost 5 bases and 9 bases respectively, with 29 bases between them. CDR1 and CDR2 (germline): MNHEY, SMNVEV (reference sequence). This CDR3 comprises 18 residues. The CDR3 DNA follows: TGTGCCAGCAGTCTGTCGGGGACAGGGAGTCGGGGGGGTGGCATTCAGTACTTC. The encoded protein is CASSLSGTGSRGGGIQYF.

The chain links TRBV6-2 or TRBV6-3 to TRBJ2-5; D perhaps matches TRBD1 (5 bases). CDR3 size: 16 residues. V lost 5 bases and J lost 7, with 23 bases in between. CDR1 is MNHEY and CDR2 is SVGEGT in the germline V gene. CDR3 loop: CASSPTGHSTSWTQYF. The CDR3 DNA reads TGTGCCAGCAGTCCCACCGGACATAGCACATCGTGGACCCAGTACTTC.

With regard to this clone: Other nucleotide sequences from this sample produce the same CDR3. V gene TRBV9 combines with J gene TRBJ2-2, with TRBD2 identical over 7 bases. The CDR3 runs 13 residues. Germline V gene data show CDR1 as SGDLS and CDR2 as YYNGEE. J was trimmed by 6 bases and V by 7 bases; bases with no gene match: 6. The CDR3 DNA reads TGTGCCAGCCAGGGAGGGGAACCCGGGGAGCTGTTTTTT. It yields the protein CASQGGEPGELFF.

The chain carries TRBV10-2 and TRBJ2-7; 9 positions agree with TRBD2. J was trimmed by 0 bases and V by 0 bases; bases with no gene match: 6. The germline V gene encodes CDR1 WSHSY and CDR2 SAAADI. There are 17 residues in the CDR3. The CDR3 DNA sequence: TGCGCCAGCAGTGAGTCAGTTTCTAGCGGGGCCTCCTACGAGCAGTACTTC. It encodes CASSESVSSGASYEQYF.

The chain is built from TRBV7-2 and TRBJ2-5; possible D gene TRBD2, 6 bases. From germline, CDR1 is SGHTA and CDR2 FQGNSA. CDR3 length equals 14 residues. Trimming took 5 bases from V and 4 from J, leaving 14 bases between them. CDR3 loop: CASSPGLSGETQYF. As DNA, the CDR3 is TGTGCCAGCAGCCCGGGACTCTCCGGAGAGACCCAGTACTTC.

This chain connects TRBV19 to TRBJ2-7; TRBD1 agrees at 9 bases. Germline CDR1 LNHDA, CDR2 SQIVND (reference sequence). The CDR3 is 15 amino acids. The ends lost 4 bases at V and 2 bases at J; junction bases unmatched: 6. The CDR3 DNA reads as TGTGCCAGTAGTACTCCGGGACAGGGCCCCTACGAGCAGTACTTC. As protein: CASSTPGQGPYEQYF.

The chain is built from TRBV9 and TRBJ1-6; a possible D gene is TRBD1 (5 bases). The CDR3 loop spans 15 amino acids. Trimming removed 0 bases at V and 9 bases at J, with 13 bases between. Germline V CDR1 and CDR2: SGDLS, YYNGEE. The CDR3 protein is CASSVGGGVGSPLHF. As DNA, the CDR3 is TGTGCCAGCAGCGTAGGGGGAGGGGTAGGTTCACCCCTCCACTTT. The whole variable domain, filled in from reference TRBV9 and TRBJ1-6, reads DSGVTQTPKHLITATGQRVTLRCSPRSGDLSVYWYQQSLDQGLQFLIQYYNGEERAKGNILERFSAQQFPDLHSELNLSSLELGDSALYFCASSVGGGVGSPLHFGNGTRLTVT.

J is TRBJ1-2 and V is TRBV4-1, with 7 positions matching TRBD1. Losses at the gene ends were 6 bases for V and 3 bases for J; bases not matched to a gene: 4. From germline, CDR1 is MGHRA and CDR2 YSYEKL. The CDR3 extends over 13 amino acids. The CDR3 reads CASRSTGDYGYTF. CDR3 sequence (DNA): TGCGCCAGCAGGTCAACAGGGGACTATGGCTACACCTTC.

The table lists this clone with a few counts. J is TRBJ1-1 and V is TRBV4-3; 7 bases map to TRBD1. V shed 1 base, J shed 4 bases, and the junction held 6 bases outside the gene matches. The CDR3 is 15 residues long. Germline V gene sequence: CDR1 LGHNA, CDR2 YSLEER. CDR3 in amino acids: CASSQVGGGGTEAFF. CDR3 sequence (DNA): TGCGCCAGCAGCCAAGTTGGAGGGGGCGGCACTGAAGCTTTCTTT.

The chain recombines TRBV3-1 (or the pseudogene TRBV3-2) with TRBJ2-7, with D tentatively TRBD2 (5 bases). This CDR3 spans 14 amino acids. Germline V lookup: CDR1 LGHDT, CDR2 YNNKEL (reference sequence). The germline V and J ends were trimmed by 0 bases and 7 bases, with 13 bases remaining between them. The CDR3 DNA is TGTGCCAGCAGCCAAGATCTAACGGGGAGTGAGCAGTACTTC. Protein product: CASSQDLTGSEQYF.

CDR3 nucleotide sequence: TGTGCCAGCAGCCAACTAAAGATCCTACCGGGACTAGCGGGAGGGGAGCAGTTCTTC. This encodes CASSQLKILPGLAGGEQFF. The chain recombines TRBV14 with TRBJ2-1; 16 nucleotides match TRBD2. Germline CDR1 reads SGHDN; CDR2 reads FVKESK. V shed 2 bases, J shed 10 bases, and the junction held 14 bases outside the gene matches. The CDR3 is made up of 19 amino acids.

This rearrangement joins TRBV6-5 to TRBJ2-3; the match to TRBD2 covers 11 bases. The CDR3 spans 14 residues. With 7 bases clipped from V and 5 bases from J, the junction kept 5 bases outside the gene matches. CDR1 MNHEY and CDR2 SVGAGI come from the germline V gene. The CDR3: CASTPSGGKDTQYF. The CDR3 nucleotides read TGTGCCAGCACGCCTAGCGGGGGGAAAGATACGCAGTATTTT.

In nucleotides, the CDR3 is TGTGCCAGTAGTACCCCGGGACTAGCGGCGGGCGGCAATGAGCAGTTCTTC. Translation: CASSTPGLAAGGNEQFF. The chain joins TRBV19 to TRBJ2-1; 11 nucleotides match TRBD2. Looked up from germline, CDR1 is LNHDA and CDR2 is SQIVND (reference sequence). Trimming removed 4 bases from V and 6 bases from J; junction bases left unmatched: 11. The CDR3 consists of 17 residues.

This chain connects TRBV5-1 to TRBJ2-1; TRBD2 agrees at 9 bases. Germline loops: CDR1 SGHRS, CDR2 YFSETQ. Trimming cost V 0 bases and J 4 bases; bases outside gene matches: 2. The CDR3 has 15 residues. CDR3 loop: CASSLAGLAYNEQFF. The CDR3 DNA is TGCGCCAGCAGCTTGGCCGGACTAGCGTACAATGAGCAGTTCTTC.

The CDR3 DNA sequence: TGTGCCAGCAGTTTTCGGGACACAGGGGGCGCTTCCTACGAGCAGTACTTC. It translates to CASSFRDTGGASYEQYF. The chain links TRBV27 to TRBJ2-7, with 9 bases fitting TRBD1. The ends lost 3 bases at V and 1 base at J; junction bases unmatched: 10. Germline V gene lookup returns CDR1 MNHEY and CDR2 SMNVEV (reference sequence). The CDR3 loop spans 17 amino acids.